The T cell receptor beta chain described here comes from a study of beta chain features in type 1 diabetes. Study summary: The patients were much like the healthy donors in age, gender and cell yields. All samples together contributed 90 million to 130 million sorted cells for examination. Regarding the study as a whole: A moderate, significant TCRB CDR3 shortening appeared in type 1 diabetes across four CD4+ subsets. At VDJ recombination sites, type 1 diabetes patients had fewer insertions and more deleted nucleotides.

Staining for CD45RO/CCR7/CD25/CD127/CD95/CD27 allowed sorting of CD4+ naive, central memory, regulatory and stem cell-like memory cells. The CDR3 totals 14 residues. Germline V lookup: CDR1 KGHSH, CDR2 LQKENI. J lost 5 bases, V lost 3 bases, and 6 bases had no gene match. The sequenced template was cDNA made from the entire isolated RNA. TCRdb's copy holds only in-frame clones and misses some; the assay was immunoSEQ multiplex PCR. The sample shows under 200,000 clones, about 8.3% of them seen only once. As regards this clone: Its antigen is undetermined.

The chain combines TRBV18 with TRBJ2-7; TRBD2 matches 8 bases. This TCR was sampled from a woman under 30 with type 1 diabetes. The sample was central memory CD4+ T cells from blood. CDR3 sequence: CASSPTGGANEQYF. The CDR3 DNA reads TGTGCCAGCTCACCGACGGGGGGGGCCAACGAGCAGTACTTC.